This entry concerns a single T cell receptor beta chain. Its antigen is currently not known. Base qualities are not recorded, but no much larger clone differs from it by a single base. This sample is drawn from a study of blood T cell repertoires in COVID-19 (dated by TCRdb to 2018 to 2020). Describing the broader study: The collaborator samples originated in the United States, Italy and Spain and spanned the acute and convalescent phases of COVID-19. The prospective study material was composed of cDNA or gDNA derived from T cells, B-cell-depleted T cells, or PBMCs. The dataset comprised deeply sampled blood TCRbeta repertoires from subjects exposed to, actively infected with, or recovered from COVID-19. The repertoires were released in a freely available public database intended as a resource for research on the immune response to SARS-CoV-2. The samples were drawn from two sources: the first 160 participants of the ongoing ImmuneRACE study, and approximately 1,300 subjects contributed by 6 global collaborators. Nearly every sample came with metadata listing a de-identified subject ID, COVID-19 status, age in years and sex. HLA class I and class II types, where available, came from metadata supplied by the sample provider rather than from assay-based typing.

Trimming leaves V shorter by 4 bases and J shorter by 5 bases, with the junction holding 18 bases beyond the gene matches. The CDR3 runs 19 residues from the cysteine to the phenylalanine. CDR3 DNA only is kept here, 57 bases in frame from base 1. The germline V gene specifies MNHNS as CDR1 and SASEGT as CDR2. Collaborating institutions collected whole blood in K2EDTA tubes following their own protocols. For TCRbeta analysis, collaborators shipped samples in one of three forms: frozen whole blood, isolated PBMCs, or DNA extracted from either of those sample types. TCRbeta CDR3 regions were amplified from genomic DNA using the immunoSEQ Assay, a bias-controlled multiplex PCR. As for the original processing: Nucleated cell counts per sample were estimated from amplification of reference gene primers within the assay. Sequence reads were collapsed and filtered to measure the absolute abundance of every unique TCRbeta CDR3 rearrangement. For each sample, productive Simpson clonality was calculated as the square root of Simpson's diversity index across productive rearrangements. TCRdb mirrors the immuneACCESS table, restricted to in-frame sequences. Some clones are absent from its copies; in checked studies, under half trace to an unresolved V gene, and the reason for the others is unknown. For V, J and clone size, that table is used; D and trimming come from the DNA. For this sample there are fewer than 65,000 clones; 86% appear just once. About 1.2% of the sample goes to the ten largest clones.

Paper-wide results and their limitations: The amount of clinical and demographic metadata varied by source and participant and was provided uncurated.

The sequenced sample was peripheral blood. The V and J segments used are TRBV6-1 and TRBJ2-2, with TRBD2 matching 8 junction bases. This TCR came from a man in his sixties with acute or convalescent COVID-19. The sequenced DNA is TGTGCCAGCAGTGGAGGCCCGCGGGCGAGCGGGGGTATAACCGGGGAGCTGTTTTTT. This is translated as CASSGGPRASGGITGELFF.